These T cell receptor beta chains were read from a single sample in a study of CD8 T cells in Susac syndrome. Each CDR3 protein gets one entry after TCRdb re-called the immunoSEQ multiplex PCR reads with MiXCR. The sample lists just under 95,000 distinct CDR3 sequences; roughly 94% were seen once. The specimen sequenced was CD4+ T cells from PBMCs. The receptor set was obtained from a human donor with Susac syndrome. The CDR3 runs from the conserved cysteine through the conserved F or W. D genes are given only for firm matches. Clone size is not always given. Where it is, it says once, few, many or a class for expanded clones.

>NA|TRBJ2-1|15|TRBV30|TRBD2
CAWDPGLAGNNEQFF
TGTGCCTGGGACCCGGGCCTAGCGGGGAACAATGAGCAGTTCTTC
>NA|TRBJ2-1|12|TRBV29-1|NA
CSVEGLYNEQFF
TGCAGCGTTGAGGGACTTTACAATGAGCAGTTCTTC
>NA|TRBJ2-1|13|TRBV5-1|NA
CASSSIVMDEQFF
TGCGCCAGCAGCTCGATTGTCATGGATGAGCAGTTCTTC
>NA|TRBJ1-6|14|TRBV5-1|TRBD1
CASSVRTGDSPLHF
TGCGCCAGCAGCGTGCGGACAGGGGACTCACCCCTCCACTTT
>NA|TRBJ1-2|14|TRBV5-4|NA
CASSLGGTLIGYTF
TGTGCCAGCAGCTTGGGCGGGACCCTAATTGGCTACACCTTC
>NA|TRBJ1-1|10|TRBV6-4|NA
CASSSSLAFF
TGTGCCAGCAGCTCATCGCTGGCTTTCTTT
>NA|TRBJ2-3|12|TRBV30|NA
CAWTGVTDTQYF
TGTGCCTGGACAGGGGTTACAGATACGCAGTATTTT
>NA|TRBJ2-4|16|TRBV2|NA
CASTPRSGTVKNIQYF
TGTGCCAGCACCCCGCGGTCGGGGACGGTCAAAAACATTCAGTACTTC
>NA|TRBJ1-5|12|TRBV20-1|NA
CIAGGSNQPQHF
TGCATAGCGGGAGGTAGCAATCAGCCCCAGCATTTT
>NA|TRBJ1-5|15|TRBV30|NA
CAWSVGSYSNQPQHF
TGTGCCTGGAGTGTAGGCAGCTATAGCAATCAGCCCCAGCATTTT
>NA|TRBJ2-2|15|TRBV18|NA
CASTGKAANTGELFF
TGTGCCAGCACCGGGAAAGCCGCGAACACCGGGGAGCTGTTTTTT
>NA|TRBJ2-7|13|TRBV15|NA
CATSRDLGGEQYF
TGTGCCACCAGCAGAGATTTGGGTGGCGAGCAGTACTTC
>NA|TRBJ2-3|14|TRBV7-2|TRBD1
CASSRLRGRDTQYF
TGTGCCAGCAGCCGACTCAGGGGGCGAGATACGCAGTATTTT
>NA|TRBJ2-1|15|TRBV5-6|TRBD2
CASSLRRGGSNEQFF
TGTGCCAGCAGCTTGCGGCGGGGGGGCAGCAATGAGCAGTTCTTC
>NA|TRBJ2-5|13|TRBV24-1|NA
CATSDLRRETQYF
TGTGCCACCAGTGATTTGCGGCGGGAGACCCAGTACTTC
>NA|TRBJ1-5|15|TRBV19|NA
CASAQRGRKDQPQHF
TGTGCCAGTGCCCAGCGGGGGAGGAAAGATCAGCCCCAGCATTTT
>NA|TRBJ2-1|15|TRBV7-8|NA
CASSLGLQGKGEQFF
TGTGCCAGCAGCTTAGGTCTACAGGGAAAGGGTGAGCAGTTCTTC
>NA|TRBJ1-5|14|TRBV27|NA
CASSRGNSNQPQHF
TGTGCCAGCAGTCGTGGGAATAGCAATCAGCCCCAGCATTTT
>NA|TRBJ2-3|15|TRBV19|NA
CASSTEGRGADTQYF
TGTGCCAGTAGTACCGAGGGTAGGGGCGCAGATACGCAGTATTTT
>NA|TRBJ2-3|12|TRBV3-1|NA
CASSQVLDTQYF
TGTGCCAGCAGCCAAGTCTTGGATACGCAGTATTTT
>NA|TRBJ1-6|14|TRBV12-3/TRBV12-4|TRBD1
CASTRDRESSPLHF
TGTGCCAGCACCAGAGACAGGGAGTCTTCACCCCTCCACTTT
>NA|TRBJ2-1|15|TRBV5-4|TRBD2
CASSLDLAGPDEQFF
TGTGCCAGCAGCTTGGACCTAGCGGGGCCCGATGAGCAGTTCTTC
>NA|TRBJ2-1|16|TRBV5-1|TRBD1
CASSPGLTGGKNEQFF
TGCGCCAGCAGCCCCGGTCTGACAGGGGGCAAAAATGAGCAGTTCTTC
>NA|TRBJ2-3|14|TRBV3-1|NA
CASSQDIGTDTQYF
TGTGCCAGCAGCCAAGATATCGGGACAGATACGCAGTATTTT
>NA|TRBJ1-4|13|TRBV20-1|TRBD1
CSAPGQINEKLFF
TGCAGTGCCCCGGGACAGATCAATGAAAAACTGTTTTTT
>NA|TRBJ2-5|14|TRBV7-2|NA
CASRDAGPRLAQYF
TGTGCCAGCAGAGATGCCGGGCCCCGGTTGGCCCAGTACTTC
>NA|TRBJ2-1|14|TRBV7-3|TRBD2
CASGITGGYNEQFF
TGTGCCAGCGGGATAACGGGGGGGTACAATGAGCAGTTCTTC
>NA|TRBJ1-2|15|TRBV12-3/TRBV12-4|NA
CASSAEANPIYGYTF
TGTGCCAGCAGTGCCGAAGCTAACCCTATCTATGGCTACACCTTC
>NA|TRBJ1-2|12|TRBV7-2|TRBD1
CASSDRVYGYTF
TGTGCCAGCAGCGACAGGGTCTATGGCTACACCTTC
>NA|TRBJ2-7|13|TRBV10-2|NA
CASSEAGSYEQYF
TGCGCCAGCAGTGAGGCCGGCTCCTACGAGCAGTACTTC
>NA|TRBJ1-2|12|TRBV7-2|NA
CASSRDKYGYTF
TGTGCCAGCAGCCGGGACAAGTATGGCTACACCTTC
>NA|TRBJ1-1|14|TRBV14|NA
CASSQDLTGTEAFF
TGTGCCAGCAGCCAAGATCTTACGGGGACAGAAGCTTTCTTT
>few|TRBJ2-5|13|TRBV11-2|NA
CASSLGSQETQYF
TGTGCCAGCAGCTTAGGTTCCCAGGAGACCCAGTACTTC
>NA|TRBJ2-4|13|TRBV3-1|NA
CASSRGSTDIQYF
TGTGCCAGCAGCCGGGGCAGTACAGACATTCAGTACTTC
>NA|TRBJ2-7|15|TRBV5-1|NA
CASSPDQGPSYEQYF
TGCGCCAGCAGCCCGGATCAGGGTCCATCCTACGAGCAGTACTTC
>once|TRBJ1-5|13|TRBV3-1|NA
CASSQGPEQPQHF
TGTGCCAGCAGCCAAGGGCCAGAGCAGCCCCAGCATTTT
>few|TRBJ2-7|12|TRBV30|NA
CAWSVSGYEQYF
TGTGCCTGGAGTGTTTCTGGGTACGAGCAGTACTTC
>NA|TRBJ2-5|12|TRBV2|NA
CASSGDRETQYF
TGTGCCAGCAGTGGGGATAGAGAGACCCAGTACTTC
>NA|TRBJ2-5|17|TRBV14|TRBD2
CASSQDRGLAGAETQYF
TGTGCCAGCAGCCAAGATCGGGGACTAGCGGGGGCAGAGACCCAGTACTTC
>NA|TRBJ1-6|14|TRBV4-3|NA
CASSQGKEGSPLHF
TGCGCCAGCAGCCAAGGGAAAGAGGGATCACCCCTCCACTTT
>NA|TRBJ2-1|15|TRBV10-3|NA
CAISGTGTYNNEQFF
TGTGCCATCAGCGGGACCGGGACTTATAACAATGAGCAGTTCTTC
>NA|TRBJ1-6|18|TRBV4-3|TRBD1
CASSQAPGQSSYNSPLHF
TGCGCCAGCAGCCAGGCGCCGGGACAGAGCTCCTATAATTCACCCCTCCACTTT